This section outlines one T cell receptor beta chain sequence together with its context. Sequence at one end of the junction differs from germline and may be a read error. The CDR3 is made up of 13 amino acids. CDR1 is KGHDR, CDR2 SFDVKD, per germline. This specimen comes from a study of blood T cells in healthy people across ages. The authors ran a second PCR of about 6 to 11 cycles using a sample-barcoded 5' primer and a J-beta primer mix. A 12-random-nucleotide template-switch adaptor tagged each cDNA molecule. TCRdb reprocessed the 5' RACE reads via MiXCR and lists one record per CDR3 protein. The repertoire consists of fewer than 750,000 distinct CDR3 sequences, with less than 60% occurring once and the leading ten covering about 22%.

The TCR sequence derives from a man older than 75 in good health. Sequenced material: blood. The chain combines TRBV24-1 with TRBJ2-1; D is perhaps TRBD2 (5 bases). The DNA of the CDR3 is TGTGCCACCAGTGCATTAGCGACCAATGTGCAGTTCTTC. Encoded protein: CATSALATNVQFF.